This T cell receptor beta chain came from a study of glioma-infiltrating T cells. This clonotype has ten or more counts. Its cognate antigen is unknown. J lost 4 bases, V lost 5 bases, and 9 bases had no gene match. The CDR3 sequence is 18 residues long. The germline CDR1 and CDR2 sequences are MNHEY and SMNVEV (reference sequence). General study results and limits: Tissue-blood divergence was below expectation in non-neoplastic patients, above in gliomas. Very few CDR3 sequences were shared between tissue and blood.

Using RNA template, CDR3s of TCR alpha and beta were amplified with iRepertoire arm-PCR. One-step reverse transcription and amplification started from approximately 100-400 ng of tissue mRNA or PBMC total RNA. Each CDR3 protein gets one entry after TCRdb re-called the multiplex PCR reads with MiXCR. This sample has 93,000 or so distinct CDR3 sequences, with about 30% found just once. Sequenced: glioma tissue, nonneoplastic brain tissue, or PBMCs (not recorded which). The chain combines TRBV27 with TRBJ2-1, with TRBD2 matching 15 bases. This TCR came from a human donor with low-grade glioma or glioblastoma, undergoing nonglioma brain surgery, or in good health (not recorded which). The CDR3 spells CASSPGLAGGPRYNEQFF. The CDR3 nucleotides read TGTGCCAGCAGTCCCGGACTAGCGGGGGGGCCTCGTTACAATGAGCAGTTCTTC.